A single sample gave rise to the 26 T cell receptor beta chains below, sequenced in a study of technical replicates of blood from a few donors. Method: immunoSEQ multiplex PCR; TCRdb's copy keeps in-frame clones and lacks some. The sample records 60,000 to 90,000 clones, 85% to 95% being singletons. Specimen: T cells isolated from PBMCs. The receptors stem from a human donor in good health.

The chain recombines TRBV5-4 with TRBJ2-7; D is perhaps TRBD2 (5 bases). Trimming pared 4 bases from V and 3 bases from J, leaving 14 bases between. The CDR3 consists of 14 residues. CDR1 and CDR2 from the germline V gene are SGHNT and YYREEE (reference sequence). DNA for the CDR3: TGTGCCAGCAGCCCTACTAGTGGGGACTACGAGCAGTACTTC. This gives the protein CASSPTSGDYEQYF.

This chain joins TRBV5-8 and TRBJ2-1; TRBD2 aligns across 7 bases. V was pared by 5 bases and J by 0 bases, with 5 bases of the junction left unmatched. The CDR3 totals 15 residues. The germline gives CDR1 SGHTS, CDR2 YDEGEE. The DNA of the CDR3 is TGTGCCAGCAGGGGACTATTGAGCTCCTACAATGAGCAGTTCTTC. It yields the protein CASRGLLSSYNEQFF.

The J gene is TRBJ2-3, the V gene TRBV7-9; D might be TRBD2 (6 bases). Germline lookup yields CDR1 SEHNR and CDR2 FQNEAQ (reference sequence). The CDR3 totals 14 residues. Between the trimmed V and J ends, which lost 7 bases and 4 bases, there was a span of 15 bases. CDR3 residues: CASILGGVADTQYF. For the CDR3, the DNA is TGTGCCAGCATATTGGGGGGAGTGGCAGATACGCAGTATTTT.

The CDR3 DNA sequence: TGTGCCAGCAGTGACAGGTGGCGCACAGATACGCAGTATTTT. Protein product: CASSDRWRTDTQYF. The V gene is TRBV6-1, the J gene TRBJ2-3, with unresolved D. V was shortened by 3 bases and J by 1 base, with 8 bases between the two germline ends. This CDR3 has 14 amino acids. Germline V lookup: CDR1 MNHNS, CDR2 SASEGT.

The chain links TRBV4-3 to TRBJ1-2; weak D call: TRBD1 (6 bases). Germline V gives CDR1 LGHNA, CDR2 YSLEER. The CDR3 covers 19 residues. Trimming pared 1 base from V and 0 bases from J, leaving 21 bases between. The CDR3 spells CASSQAASGQRLSNYGYTF. The CDR3 nucleotides read TGCGCCAGCAGCCAAGCTGCCAGCGGACAGCGTCTTTCTAACTATGGCTACACCTTC.

The V gene is TRBV7-2, the J gene TRBJ1-3; TRBD1 is a possible D gene (5 bases). V lost 5 bases to trimming and J lost 0 bases, with 14 bases between them. The CDR3 is 16 amino acids. Germline V gives CDR1 SGHTA, CDR2 FQGNSA. CDR3 DNA: TGTGCCAGCAGCCCGCGACAGAGAACCTCTGGAAACACCATATATTTT. This codes for CASSPRQRTSGNTIYF.

In DNA, the CDR3 is TGTGCCAGCAGTGGGGGCAGCACTGAAGCTTTCTTT. Its translation: CASSGGSTEAFF. This chain connects TRBV2 to TRBJ1-1; D perhaps matches TRBD1 (5 bases). The germline V gene has CDR1 SNHLY and CDR2 FYNNEI. This CDR3 spans 12 amino acids. Between the trimmed V and J ends, which lost 4 bases and 4 bases, there was a span of 7 bases.

The chain combines TRBV7-9 with TRBJ2-7; 7 bases are shared with TRBD2. This CDR3 region has 14 residues. With 4 bases clipped from V and 5 bases from J, the junction kept 8 bases outside the gene matches. Germline values: CDR1 SEHNR, CDR2 FQNEAQ (reference sequence). This chain's CDR3 is CASSSGGLTNEQYF. In DNA, the CDR3 is TGTGCCAGCAGCTCTGGGGGACTAACAAACGAGCAGTACTTC.

The chain carries TRBV7-9 and TRBJ1-5; D remains unclear. The germline V gene encodes CDR1 SEHNR and CDR2 FQNEAQ (reference sequence). V gave up 3 bases and J gave up 5 bases, with 5 bases separating them. This CDR3 region has 12 residues. The CDR3 DNA sequence: TGTGCCAGCAGCTTTACAGATCAGCCCCAGCATTTT. This encodes CASSFTDQPQHF.

The J gene is TRBJ2-7, the V gene TRBV6-1; TRBD2 matches 8 bases. The CDR3 is 14 amino acids. V shed 3 bases, J shed 4 bases, and the junction held 5 bases outside the gene matches. Per the germline V gene, CDR1 is MNHNS and CDR2 is SASEGT. This chain's CDR3 is CASSETGGSYEQYF. The DNA of the CDR3 is TGTGCCAGCAGTGAGACGGGAGGGAGTTACGAGCAGTACTTC.

The chain links TRBV15 to TRBJ2-7; tentatively, D is TRBD1 (5 bases). V lost 3 bases and J 2 bases, leaving 8 bases between the germline ends. The CDR3 covers 13 residues. Germline lookup yields CDR1 LNHNV and CDR2 YYDKDF (reference sequence). The DNA of the CDR3 is TGTGCCACCAGCAGGACAGCTGCCTACGAGCAGTACTTC. Protein sequence: CATSRTAAYEQYF.

The V gene is TRBV5-8, the J gene TRBJ2-1, with a weak D call TRBD2 (5 bases). CDR3 length: 14 amino acids. V was cut by 7 bases and J by 2 bases, with 13 bases left in between. CDR1 is SGHTS, CDR2 YDEGEE, per germline. The CDR3 nucleotides read TGTGCCAGCTCTATACCGGGAACCTACAATGAGCAGTTCTTC. Protein product: CASSIPGTYNEQFF. Using reference TRBV5-8 and TRBJ2-1 for the parts outside the CDR3, the full variable domain is EAGVTQSPTHLIKTRGQQATLRCSPISGHTSVYWYQQALGLGLQFLLWYDEGEERNRGNFPPRFSGRQFPNYSSELNVNALELEDSALYLCASSIPGTYNEQFFGPGTRLTVL.

The chain uses TRBV7-9 and TRBJ2-7, with 7 bases aligning to TRBD1. V was clipped by 3 bases and J by 2 bases; unmatched bases: 4. This CDR3 comprises 14 residues. Germline V gives CDR1 SEHNR, CDR2 FQNEAQ (reference sequence). CDR3 protein: CASSFDRDPYEQYF. The CDR3 DNA follows: TGTGCCAGCAGCTTCGACAGGGATCCCTACGAGCAGTACTTC.

The V gene is TRBV4-1, the J gene TRBJ2-7; no firm D call. The germline V and J ends were trimmed by 2 bases and 3 bases, with 11 bases remaining between them. This CDR3 is 14 amino acids long. Germline CDR1 reads MGHRA; CDR2 reads YSYEKL. Here the CDR3 reads CASSQLLYFYEQYF. The CDR3 DNA sequence: TGCGCCAGCAGCCAATTACTCTATTTCTACGAGCAGTACTTC.

The chain is built from TRBV7-9 and TRBJ1-4, with unresolved D. Trimming pared 6 bases from V and 8 bases from J, leaving 10 bases between. There are 12 residues in the CDR3. Germline V lookup: CDR1 SEHNR, CDR2 FQNEAQ (reference sequence). The CDR3 DNA sequence: TGTGCCAGCAGTAGCGAGGTAGAAAAACTGTTTTTT. Protein: CASSSEVEKLFF. Full variable domain (missing parts from reference TRBV7-9 and TRBJ1-4): DTGVSQNPRHKITKRGQNVTFRCDPISEHNRLYWYRQTLGQGPEFLTYFQNEAQLEKSRLLSDRFSAERPKGSFSTLEIQRTEQGDSAMYLCASSSEVEKLFFGSGTQLSVL.

This clone was seen a handful of times. The gene calls are TRBV30 and TRBJ2-4; no clear D gene. The CDR3 length is 13 residues. The germline V gene has CDR1 GTSNPN and CDR2 SVGIG (reference sequence). With 4 bases removed from V and 4 bases from J, the gap between germline ends came to 11 bases. The CDR3, as DNA: TGTGCCTGGACGGGTCTGGTTAAAAACATTCAGTACTTC. This encodes CAWTGLVKNIQYF.

The chain is built from TRBV11-2 and TRBJ2-7; TRBD2 matches 10 bases. The CDR3 runs 15 residues. Trimming at V came to 3 bases and at J to 2 bases, leaving 4 bases not matched to a gene. Germline CDR1 and CDR2: SGHAT and FQNNGV. The CDR3 loop reads CASSFTSGMAYEQYF. The CDR3 nucleotides are TGTGCCAGCAGCTTTACTAGCGGGATGGCCTACGAGCAGTACTTC.

This clone appeared once. The chain couples TRBV15 to TRBJ2-1; D might be TRBD1 (6 bases). Looked up from germline, CDR1 is LNHNV and CDR2 is YYDKDF (reference sequence). Trimming cost V 5 bases and J 8 bases, with 22 bases left between them. The CDR3 totals 16 residues. The CDR3 region has the DNA TGTGCCACCAGCGGGAGCCTAGGGGCGTCAGGGGATGAGCAGTTCTTC. Translation: CATSGSLGASGDEQFF.

The J gene is TRBJ2-5, the V gene TRBV4-2; 12 bases map to TRBD2. The junction had 8 bases not matched to a gene; V was cut back by 1 base and J by 5 bases. From germline, CDR1 is LGHNA and CDR2 YNFKEQ. CDR3 size: 17 residues. The CDR3 loop is CASSQGETSGSGETQYF. The DNA of the CDR3 is TGTGCCAGCAGCCAAGGGGAGACTAGCGGGAGCGGTGAGACCCAGTACTTC.

The CDR3 DNA is TGTGCCAGCAGCAACTCAGGAGCGGCGGGGGCCGGGGAGCTGTTTTTT. This gives the protein CASSNSGAAGAGELFF. The chain carries TRBV7-9 and TRBJ2-2; the match to TRBD2 covers 7 bases. V gave up 5 bases and J gave up 6 bases; unmatched junction bases: 12. This CDR3 spans 16 amino acids. Germline V gene lookup returns CDR1 SEHNR and CDR2 FQNEAQ (reference sequence).

The V call is TRBV5-5, the J call TRBJ1-5; D perhaps matches TRBD1 (5 bases). Germline CDR1 SGHKS, CDR2 YYEKEE (reference sequence). This CDR3 has 15 amino acids. Trimming took 0 bases from V and 5 from J, leaving 12 bases between them. The CDR3 here is CASSLAGQFHQPQHF. In DNA form, the CDR3 reads TGTGCCAGCAGCTTGGCTGGACAATTCCATCAGCCCCAGCATTTT.

The V gene is TRBV6-6, the J gene TRBJ1-2, with 7 bases identical to TRBD1. The CDR3 runs 14 residues. V gave up 4 bases and J gave up 2 bases; unmatched junction bases: 4. Germline V gives CDR1 MNHNY, CDR2 SVGAGI (reference sequence). For the CDR3, the DNA is TGTGCCAGCAGTTTGGCGACAGGGAACTATGGCTACACCTTC. Translating gives CASSLATGNYGYTF.

This rearrangement joins TRBV7-2 to TRBJ2-7, with D possibly TRBD1 on 6 matching bases. Germline lookup yields CDR1 SGHTA and CDR2 FQGNSA. V lost 3 bases and J lost 3, with 18 bases in between. This CDR3 has 16 residues. CDR3 loop: CASSFTPGTPDYEQYF. The DNA of the CDR3 is TGTGCCAGCAGCTTTACCCCAGGGACACCCGACTACGAGCAGTACTTC.

The chain combines TRBV19 with TRBJ1-2, with D perhaps matching TRBD1 (5 bases). V lost 3 bases to trimming and J lost 4 bases, with 12 bases between them. Germline values: CDR1 LNHDA, CDR2 SQIVND (reference sequence). This CDR3 is built from 14 residues. DNA of the CDR3: TGTGCCAGTAGTATCCAGGGTCTCATCTATGGCTACACCTTC. Translating it yields CASSIQGLIYGYTF.

This clone was observed a single time. The chain combines TRBV15 with TRBJ2-7, with D perhaps TRBD2 (5 bases). The CDR3 has 15 amino acids. The germline V gene has CDR1 LNHNV and CDR2 YYDKDF (reference sequence). The V end was cut by 1 base, the J end by 0 bases, with 10 bases between. CDR3: CATSRGRGYSYEQYF. DNA of the CDR3: TGTGCCACCAGCAGAGGCCGGGGATACTCCTACGAGCAGTACTTC.

V and J are TRBV13 and TRBJ2-7; tentatively, D is TRBD1 (6 bases). The ends were cut back, 5 bases at V and 4 bases at J, with 15 bases in the middle. CDR3 length: 14 amino acids. Germline CDR1 is PRHDT and CDR2 is FYEKMQ (reference sequence). CDR3 amino acids: CASSLWDTSYEQYF. The CDR3 nucleotides read TGTGCCAGCAGCCTGTGGGACACATCTTACGAGCAGTACTTC.